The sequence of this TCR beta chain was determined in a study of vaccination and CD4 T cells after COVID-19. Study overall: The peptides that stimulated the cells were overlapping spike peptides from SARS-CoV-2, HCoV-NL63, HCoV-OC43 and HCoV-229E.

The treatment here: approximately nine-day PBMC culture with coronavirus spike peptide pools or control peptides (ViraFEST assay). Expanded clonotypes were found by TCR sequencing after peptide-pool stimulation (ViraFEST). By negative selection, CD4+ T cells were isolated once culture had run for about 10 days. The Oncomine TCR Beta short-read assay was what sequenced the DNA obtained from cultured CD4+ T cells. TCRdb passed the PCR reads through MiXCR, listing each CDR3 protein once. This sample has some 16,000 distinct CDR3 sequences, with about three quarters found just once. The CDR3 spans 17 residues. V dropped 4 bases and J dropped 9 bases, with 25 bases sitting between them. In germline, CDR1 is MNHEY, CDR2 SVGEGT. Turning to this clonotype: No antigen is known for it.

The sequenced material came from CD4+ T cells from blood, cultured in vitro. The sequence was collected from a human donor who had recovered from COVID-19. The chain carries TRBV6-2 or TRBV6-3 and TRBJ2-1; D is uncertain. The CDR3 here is CASSSAGWTSIHGEQFF. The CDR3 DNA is TGTGCCAGCAGTTCCGCTGGTTGGACCTCTATCCACGGTGAGCAGTTCTTC.